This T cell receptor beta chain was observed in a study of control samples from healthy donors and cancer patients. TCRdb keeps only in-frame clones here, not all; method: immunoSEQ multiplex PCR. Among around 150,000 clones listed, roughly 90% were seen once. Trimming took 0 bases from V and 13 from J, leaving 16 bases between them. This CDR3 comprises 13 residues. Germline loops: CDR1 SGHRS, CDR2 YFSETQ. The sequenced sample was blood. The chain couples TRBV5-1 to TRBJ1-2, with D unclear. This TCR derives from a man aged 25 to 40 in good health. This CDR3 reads CASSLGDGSRGTF. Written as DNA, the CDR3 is TGCGCCAGCAGCTTGGGGGATGGGTCCCGAGGCACCTTC.